Sequencing of this T cell receptor (beta chain) was carried out in a study of T cells after posttransplantation cyclophosphamide. Study outcomes and limitations: TRB overlap between skin or GI tissue T cells and blood was limited. After PTCy, TRB diversity resembled that of CNI/methotrexate controls.

This clone has at least ten counts. Its specificity is unknown. Germline-derived CDR1 and CDR2 are SGHNT and YENEEA. V lost 3 bases and J 5 bases, leaving 8 bases between the germline ends. CDR3 length: 13 residues. Using immunoSEQ multiplex PCR, the repertoire was profiled, and TCRdb retains in-frame clones only, with some absent. This sample carries 20,000 to 25,000 clones, none of them present only once. The receptor was derived from a woman in her sixties in good health, CMV-negative, and a related stem cell transplant donor. The chain has TRBV11-3 and TRBJ2-1; the D gene is possibly TRBD1 (5 bases). The specimen sequenced was PBMCs. The CDR3 coding sequence is TGTGCCAGCAGCTTCGCGGACAACAATGAGCAGTTCTTC. Its protein is CASSFADNNEQFF. Variable domain in full (rest from reference TRBV11-3 and TRBJ2-1): EAGVVQSPRYKIIEKKQPVAFWCNPISGHNTLYWYLQNLGQGPELLIRYENEEAVDDSQLPKDRFSAERLKGVDSTLKIQPAELGDSAVYLCASSFADNNEQFFGPGTRLTVL.